This T cell receptor (beta chain) stems from a study of T-cell reconstitution after alpha-beta-depleted transplantation in children. The trim removed 1 base at V and 7 bases at J, leaving 7 bases unmatched. The CDR3 is 16 amino acids. CDR1 is SGHTA, CDR2 FQGNSA, per germline. Unique molecular identifiers were incorporated when the TCRbeta library was constructed. TCRdb analysed the PCR reads with MiXCR anew, one entry per CDR3 protein. The profile shows about 72,000 distinct CDR3 sequences, 5.5% to 7.5% of them singletons. This clonotype was recorded many times. This receptor was obtained from a human donor who donated a stem cell graft to a child with acute lymphoblastic leukemia. The rearrangement joins TRBV7-2 to TRBJ1-6, with 7 bases fitting TRBD1. The sequencing used PBMCs from the stem cell graft donor, collected from the stem cell graft. The CDR3 sequence: CASSLGAGQKNSPLHF. CDR3 nucleotide sequence: TGTGCCAGCAGCTTAGGCGCGGGACAGAAAAATTCACCCCTCCACTTT.